The clone carrying this T cell receptor (beta chain) was detected ten times or more. Its antigen is as yet unknown. In the authors' methods: Researchers built a distant-metastasis classifier for papillary thyroid cancer that drew on CDR3 differences across clinicopathological groups. From the PCR reads, TCRdb re-called clones with MiXCR. The V and J calls follow TCRdb's processing rather than the paper's. The data show some 45,000 clones, with about an eighth seen just once and roughly 9% held by the top ten. These data belong to a study of metastatic and nonmetastatic thyroid tumors. In the study overall: Malignant thyroid and benign thyroid patients provided blood and tumor or nodule tissue whose repertoires were compared. Whole-study results and caveats: Malignant thyroid tumors reportedly exceeded benign nodules significantly in TCR beta diversity, with the difference appearing in blood and tumor.

Thyroid surgery was preceded by no treatment in any patient. V lost 3 bases and J lost 5; bases outside the gene matches: 7. The CDR3 loop spans 15 amino acids. Germline V lookup: CDR1 KGHDR, CDR2 SFDVKD. The rearrangement joins TRBV24-1 to TRBJ2-5, with TRBD2 matching 8 bases. Source material: blood. This receptor was obtained from a male donor with papillary thyroid cancer or a benign thyroid nodule (not recorded which). Some clones in this sample may be carry-over from other donors' samples. CDR3 sequence (DNA): TGTGCCACCAGTGATCCATCGACTAGCGTGGAGACCCAGTACTTC. This encodes CATSDPSTSVETQYF.